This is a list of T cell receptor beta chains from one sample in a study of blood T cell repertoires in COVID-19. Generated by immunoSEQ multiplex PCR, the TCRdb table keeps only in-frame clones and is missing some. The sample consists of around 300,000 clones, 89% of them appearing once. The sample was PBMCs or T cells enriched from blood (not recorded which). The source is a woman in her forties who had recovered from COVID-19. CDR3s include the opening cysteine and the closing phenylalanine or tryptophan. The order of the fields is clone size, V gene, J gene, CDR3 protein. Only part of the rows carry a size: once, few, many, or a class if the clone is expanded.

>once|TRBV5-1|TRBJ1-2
CASSPYANYGYTF
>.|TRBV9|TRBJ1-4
CASSVDGQGGEKLFF
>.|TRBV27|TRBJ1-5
CASSSGQVSSQPQHF
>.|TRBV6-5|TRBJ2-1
CASSSATYNEQFF
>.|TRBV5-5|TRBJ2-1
CASSLTGLLSPHNEQFF
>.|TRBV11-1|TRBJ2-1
CASSLDRDEPNEQFF
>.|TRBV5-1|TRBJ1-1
CASSFTDRGAEAFF
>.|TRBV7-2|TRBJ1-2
CASSPQLQGAQGYTF
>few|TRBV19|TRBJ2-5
CASSTRLSTQETQYF
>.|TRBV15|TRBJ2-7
CATSRGREGIYEQYF
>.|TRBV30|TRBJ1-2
CAWSDSQASAYGYTF
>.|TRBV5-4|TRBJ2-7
CASSLDRAHEQYF
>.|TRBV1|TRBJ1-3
CTSSSGQGAGNTIYF
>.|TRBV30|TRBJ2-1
CAWRRTSGRTGEQFF
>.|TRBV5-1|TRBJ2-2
CARRSGLENTGELFF
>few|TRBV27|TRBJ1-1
CASRPTGRRSTEAFF
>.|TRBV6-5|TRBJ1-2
CASASGQGAGGYTF
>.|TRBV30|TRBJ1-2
CAWSGAGYTF
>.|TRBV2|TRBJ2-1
CASKTSGLTYNEQFF
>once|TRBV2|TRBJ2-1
CASIRQRGGSNEQFF
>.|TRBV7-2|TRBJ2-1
CASSLGRGGSYNEQFF
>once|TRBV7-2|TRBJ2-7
CASSLTSGREQYF
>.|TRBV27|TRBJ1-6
CASGRTGLPSPLHF
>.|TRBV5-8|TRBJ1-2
CASNNPTGVIYGYTF
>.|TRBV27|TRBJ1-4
CASSLYGRTNEKLFF
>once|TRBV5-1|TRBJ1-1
CASSLRSGNTEAFF
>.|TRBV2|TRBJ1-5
CASTGGGNQPQHF
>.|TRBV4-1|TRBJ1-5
CASSQDRGTQPQHF
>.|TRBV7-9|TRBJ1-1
CASSFYNTEAFF
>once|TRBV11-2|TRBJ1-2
CASSRQSNYGYTF
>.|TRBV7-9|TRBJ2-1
CASSSLAGGGNEQFF